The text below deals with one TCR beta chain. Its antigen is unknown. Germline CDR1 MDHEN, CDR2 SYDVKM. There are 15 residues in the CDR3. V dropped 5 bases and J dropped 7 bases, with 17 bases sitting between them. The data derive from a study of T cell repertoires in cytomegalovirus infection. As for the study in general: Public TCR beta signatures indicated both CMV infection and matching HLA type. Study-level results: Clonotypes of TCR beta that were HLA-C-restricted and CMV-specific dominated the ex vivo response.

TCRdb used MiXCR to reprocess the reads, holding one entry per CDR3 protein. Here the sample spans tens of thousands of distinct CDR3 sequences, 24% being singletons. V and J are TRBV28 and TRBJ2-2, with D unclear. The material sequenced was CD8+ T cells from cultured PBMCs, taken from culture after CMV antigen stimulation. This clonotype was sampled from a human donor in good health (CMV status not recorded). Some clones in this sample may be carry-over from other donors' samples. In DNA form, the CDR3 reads TGTGCCAGCAGTCCTCCGGGTACCGGCGGCGGGGAGCTGTTTTTT. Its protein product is CASSPPGTGGGELFF.